The clone carrying this T cell receptor (beta chain) was found a few times. This sample is drawn from a study of regulatory T cells in long-lasting Graves disease. Combining iRepertoire HTBI primers with Arm-PCR of CDR3 regions, the authors built TCR beta libraries. Each CDR3 protein gets one entry after TCRdb re-called the multiplex PCR reads with MiXCR. The sample includes about 460,000 distinct CDR3 sequences, around 13% seen only once; the top ten take about 15%. CDR1 and CDR2 from the germline V gene are SGDLS and YYNGEE. Trimming removed 2 bases from V and 5 bases from J, with 15 bases in between. The CDR3 has 15 residues. Time point noted: newly diagnosed GD, antithyroid drugs for less than 3 months. Preparation of the TCR library used RNA extracted from PBMCs. The sample was also reused in another study, on T cells in Graves' hyperthyroidism and ophthalmopathy.

The chain combines TRBV9 with TRBJ2-3; D may correspond to TRBD1 or TRBD2 (5 bases each). This material consisted of peripheral blood mononuclear cells (PBMCs), taken at new diagnosis, from a patient treated with antithyroid drugs. This TCR was recovered from a woman aged 50 to 65 with Graves disease. CDR3 residues: CASSVGTDQVDTQYF. The CDR3 DNA is TGTGCCAGCAGCGTTGGGACGGACCAAGTAGATACGCAGTATTTT.